This T cell receptor beta chain was sequenced for a study of control samples from healthy donors and cancer patients. The data were produced by immunoSEQ multiplex PCR, yet TCRdb's version contains in-frame clones alone and is incomplete. The table includes about 150,000 clones, around 90% detected once. V was clipped by 0 bases and J by 8 bases; unmatched bases: 7. The CDR3 runs to 17 residues. From germline, CDR1 is LNHDA and CDR2 SQIVND (reference sequence). This TCR was recovered from a man aged 18-30 years in good health. Input material: blood. J is TRBJ1-6 and V is TRBV19; 10 bases match TRBD1. For the CDR3, the DNA is TGTGCCAGTAGTATAGATAGGGGACAGGGGATGGATTCACCCCTCCACTTT. It specifies CASSIDRGQGMDSPLHF.